The entry below describes one TCR beta chain. These data originate in a study of response to subunit inactivated influenza vaccine. This CDR3 has 13 residues. The V end was cut by 3 bases, the J end by 11 bases, with 15 bases between. Germline CDR1 and CDR2: SGHDT and YYEEEE. Each CDR3 protein is one row after TCRdb ran MiXCR on the RT-PCR reads. The data hold about 180,000 distinct CDR3 sequences, with around 8.8% observed a single time. The clonotype originates from a man in his forties or fifties who received an inactivated influenza vaccine. This chain joins TRBV5-6 and TRBJ1-5; no clear D. The sample here was non-naive T cells sorted from PBMCs, taken on the day of vaccination. The DNA of the CDR3 is TGTGCCAGCAGCTGGAACGGGGAGGGAGCCCAGCATTTT. Its protein product is CASSWNGEGAQHF.